This T cell receptor (beta chain) was identified in a study of blood T cell repertoires in COVID-19. The repertoire was sequenced with immunoSEQ multiplex PCR; TCRdb's copy has only in-frame clones and lacks some. Of 150,000 to 200,000 clones listed, about 90% are singletons. The V and J ends lost 3 bases and 3 bases, in that order; junction bases with no gene match: 3. Germline CDR1 MGHRA, CDR2 YSYEKL. The CDR3 runs 15 residues. Sample: peripheral blood. The TCR sequence derives from a woman aged 55-70 years with COVID-19, enrolled during active disease. This chain joins TRBV4-1 and TRBJ2-2; 8 positions agree with TRBD1. DNA of the CDR3: TGCGCCAGCAGCCACCCGGACAGGGACACCGGGGAGCTGTTTTTT. Translation gives CASSHPDRDTGELFF.